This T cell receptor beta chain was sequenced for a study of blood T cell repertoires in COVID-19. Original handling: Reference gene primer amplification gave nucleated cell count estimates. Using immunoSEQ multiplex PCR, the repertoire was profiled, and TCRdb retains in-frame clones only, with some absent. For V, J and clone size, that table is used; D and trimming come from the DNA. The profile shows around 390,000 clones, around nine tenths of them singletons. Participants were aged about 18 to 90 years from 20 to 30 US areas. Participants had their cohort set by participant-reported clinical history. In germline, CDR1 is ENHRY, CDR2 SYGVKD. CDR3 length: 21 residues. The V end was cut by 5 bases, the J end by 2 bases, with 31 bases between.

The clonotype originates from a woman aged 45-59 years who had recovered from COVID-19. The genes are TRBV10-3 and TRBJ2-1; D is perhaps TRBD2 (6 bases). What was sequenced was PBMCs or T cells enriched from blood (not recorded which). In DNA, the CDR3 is TGTGCCATCAGTTCCTTAAACGGTGGGGGGAGTGAAGTCGTGGCCTACAATGAGCAGTTCTTC. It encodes CAISSLNGGGSEVVAYNEQFF.